These 17 T cell receptor beta chains were sequenced from one sample in a study of vaccination and CD4 T cells after COVID-19. As for treatment: approximately nine-day PBMC culture with coronavirus spike peptide pools or control peptides (ViraFEST assay). Sequencing of cultured CD4+ T cell DNA used the Oncomine TCR Beta short-read assay. TCRdb re-called the PCR reads with MiXCR, one entry per CDR3 protein. The table shows 10,000 to 13,000 distinct CDR3 sequences, with approximately 80% occurring only once. No cognate antigen is known for these TCRs. Sequenced: CD4+ T cells from blood, cultured in vitro. These receptors originate from a human donor who had recovered from COVID-19.

V gene TRBV7-2 combines with J gene TRBJ1-6, with TRBD1 matching 8 bases. The CDR3 is made up of 17 amino acids. CDR1 is SGHTA and CDR2 is FQGNSA in the germline V gene. V lost 1 base and J lost 2; bases outside the gene matches: 4. The CDR3 DNA reads TGTGCCAGCAGCTTAGGGACAGGGCGCGCCTATAATTCACCCCTCCACTTT. Translating gives CASSLGTGRAYNSPLHF.

The genes are TRBV20-1 and TRBJ1-4; D is unclear. The CDR3 has 13 residues. The germline V and J ends were trimmed by 2 bases and 8 bases, with 12 bases remaining between them. The germline V gene encodes CDR1 DFQATT and CDR2 SNEGSKA (reference sequence). Written as DNA, the CDR3 is TGCAGTGCTAGACGTAGGGCGTACGAAAAACTGTTTTTT. Protein: CSARRRAYEKLFF.

The chain recombines TRBV5-1 with TRBJ2-5; 14 bases match TRBD2. J was trimmed by 4 bases and V by 0 bases; bases with no gene match: 5. The CDR3 is 17 amino acids. Germline loops: CDR1 SGHRS, CDR2 YFSETQ. CDR3 nucleotide sequence: TGCGCCAGCAGCTTGGGACTAGCGGGAGGGCCGGGAGAGACCCAGTACTTC. This sequence encodes CASSLGLAGGPGETQYF.

The chain is built from TRBV20-1 and TRBJ1-2; 9 nucleotides agree with TRBD1. V dropped 6 bases and J dropped 7; count of bases not matched to a gene: 9. The CDR3 totals 13 residues. Germline V lookup: CDR1 DFQATT, CDR2 SNEGSKA (reference sequence). The CDR3 spells CSALAQGAVGYTF. The CDR3 DNA reads TGCAGTGCCCTAGCACAGGGGGCGGTTGGCTACACCTTC.

The chain joins TRBV7-3 to TRBJ1-1, with a weak D call TRBD1 (5 bases). Per germline, CDR1 SGHTA and CDR2 FQGTGA. V lost 5 bases, J lost 4 bases, and 20 bases lay in between. The CDR3 extends over 16 amino acids. CDR3 DNA: TGTGCCAGCAGCCCCTGGGGGGGAACGGGGGGCACTGAAGCTTTCTTT. This sequence encodes CASSPWGGTGGTEAFF.

This clonotype appeared a few times. This chain connects TRBV24-1 to TRBJ2-3; TRBD1 agrees at 7 bases. The germline V gene has CDR1 KGHDR and CDR2 SFDVKD. The CDR3 runs to 17 residues. V lost 1 base and J lost 2; bases outside the gene matches: 8. The CDR3 reads CATSDLPGQSFTDTQYF. The DNA for the CDR3 is TGTGCCACCAGTGATTTACCGGGACAGAGTTTCACAGATACGCAGTATTTT.

The chain is built from TRBV27 and TRBJ2-5; the D is unclear. The CDR3 covers 14 residues. Deletions cut 6 bases from V and 2 bases from J, with 13 bases between. Per the germline V gene, CDR1 is MNHEY and CDR2 is SMNVEV (reference sequence). The CDR3 DNA sequence: TGTGCCAGCAGCGTCAAGTCAAGACAAGAGACCCAGTACTTC. Its protein product is CASSVKSRQETQYF.

The V gene is TRBV6-2 or TRBV6-3, the J gene TRBJ2-1; 7 positions match TRBD1. The CDR3 spans 16 residues. Germline values: CDR1 MNHEY, CDR2 SVGEGT. V shed 8 bases, J shed 5 bases, and the junction held 15 bases outside the gene matches. The CDR3 coding sequence is TGTGCCAGCCGTCCGCTCCAGGGGGTCGTCAACAATGAGCAGTTCTTC. This translates into CASRPLQGVVNNEQFF.

The chain joins TRBV7-2 to TRBJ2-1; weak D call: TRBD2 (6 bases). V lost 1 base to trimming and J lost 5 bases, with 9 bases between them. Germline CDR1 reads SGHTA; CDR2 reads FQGNSA. The CDR3 spans 14 residues. CDR3 amino acids: CASSLVIADNEQFF. CDR3 coding DNA: TGTGCCAGCAGCTTAGTAATAGCGGACAATGAGCAGTTCTTC.

This chain uses TRBV19 with TRBJ1-5, with 8 bases identical to TRBD1. The CDR3 length is 14 residues. CDR1 LNHDA and CDR2 SQIVND come from the germline V gene (reference sequence). V trimming: 4 bases; J trimming: 8 bases; junction bases outside the gene matches: 7. CDR3 protein: CASSTSGGSKPQHF. As DNA, the CDR3 is TGTGCCAGTAGTACCTCAGGGGGCAGCAAGCCCCAGCATTTT.

V is TRBV6-5 and J is TRBJ1-6; D gene ambiguous. The CDR3 runs 16 residues. The germline V and J ends were trimmed by 3 bases and 0 bases, with 9 bases remaining between them. Germline V lookup: CDR1 MNHEY, CDR2 SVGAGI. The CDR3 loop reads CASSYSGSSYNSPLHF. The CDR3 DNA sequence: TGTGCCAGCAGTTATAGCGGGAGCTCCTATAATTCACCCCTCCACTTT.

The V call is TRBV10-3, the J call TRBJ2-2; D tentatively reads TRBD1 or TRBD2 (5 bases each). Trimming removed 2 bases from V and 6 bases from J, with 10 bases in between. This CDR3 region has 14 residues. CDR1 ENHRY and CDR2 SYGVKD come from the germline V gene. CDR3 residues: CAISETGTAGELFF. As DNA, the CDR3 is TGTGCCATCAGTGAGACCGGGACCGCCGGGGAGCTGTTTTTT.

The rearrangement uses TRBV30 and TRBJ1-2; TRBD1 aligns across 7 bases. CDR1 and CDR2 (germline): GTSNPN, SVGIG (reference sequence). With V trimmed by 1 base and J by 2 bases, 7 bases remained unmatched. The CDR3 contains 15 residues. CDR3 sequence: CAWSGGTGVNYGYTF. In DNA form, the CDR3 reads TGTGCCTGGAGTGGTGGAACAGGGGTGAACTATGGCTACACCTTC. Drawing the rest from reference TRBV30 and TRBJ1-2, the complete variable domain is SQTIHQWPATLVQPVGSPLSLECTVEGTSNPNLYWYRQAAGRGLQLLFYSVGIGQISSEVPQNLSASRPQDRQFILSSKKLLLSDSGFYLCAWSGGTGVNYGYTFGSGTRLTVV.

The V and J genes are TRBV6-2 or TRBV6-3 and TRBJ2-1, with 10 bases lining up with TRBD2. The CDR3 contains 15 residues. The ends lost 8 bases at V and 7 bases at J; junction bases unmatched: 11. Germline lookup yields CDR1 MNHEY and CDR2 SVGEGT. The CDR3 region is CASGSGRALGNEQFF. DNA of the CDR3: TGTGCCAGCGGAAGCGGGAGGGCCCTCGGTAATGAGCAGTTCTTC.

There are a few counts of this clonotype. This chain uses TRBV19 with TRBJ1-5, with D possibly TRBD1 on 5 matching bases. Trimming pared 8 bases from V and 2 bases from J, leaving 19 bases between. Germline V gene data show CDR1 as LNHDA and CDR2 as SQIVND (reference sequence). The CDR3 covers 16 residues. CDR3 nucleotide sequence: TGTGCCAGTGCCTTCCGACCGGGGGAGGGCAATCAGCCCCAGCATTTT. Protein: CASAFRPGEGNQPQHF.

This clonotype was observed a handful of times. The chain carries TRBV11-2 and TRBJ2-2; possibly TRBD1 for D (6 bases). The CDR3 is 15 residues long. Trimming shortened V by 6 bases and J by 2 bases, and 13 bases separated the two germline ends. Per germline, CDR1 SGHAT and CDR2 FQNNGV. The CDR3 nucleotides read TGTGCCAGCAGTTGGACCAGGGGCAACACCGGGGAGCTGTTTTTT. This translates into CASSWTRGNTGELFF.

V is TRBV20-1 and J is TRBJ1-5; D gene unclear. The germline V and J ends were trimmed by 3 bases and 5 bases, with 8 bases remaining between them. The CDR3 has 12 residues. Germline CDR1 is DFQATT and CDR2 is SNEGSKA (reference sequence). For the CDR3, the DNA is TGCAGTGCTAGGTTGCGGGATCAGCCCCAGCATTTT. Its translation is CSARLRDQPQHF.